These T cell receptor beta chains were read from a single sample in a study of blood T cell repertoires in COVID-19. The table came from immunoSEQ multiplex PCR; TCRdb's copy has only in-frame clones and leaves some out. The sample shows 140,000 or so clones, around nine tenths of them seen only once. What was sequenced was peripheral blood. These TCRs come from a woman aged 45-59 years with acute or convalescent COVID-19. CDR3s include the opening cysteine and the closing phenylalanine or tryptophan. Each record gives: CDR3 DNA, CDR3 protein, clone size, V gene, J gene, D gene, CDR3 length. The D gene is left open where the match is weak. Only part of the rows carry a size: once, few, many, or a class if the clone is expanded.

cdr3_nt: TGTGCCAGCAGCTTAGTGCGGGGAGCCTACGAGCAGTACTTC
cdr3_aa: CASSLVRGAYEQYF
clone_size: NA
v_call: TRBV7-2
j_call: TRBJ2-7
d_call: NA
cdr3_length: 14

cdr3_nt: TGCGCCAGCAGCCTTGACTACCGGGACAGGGGGCTTGGGGACTATGGCTACACCTTC
cdr3_aa: CASSLDYRDRGLGDYGYTF
clone_size: NA
v_call: TRBV5-1
j_call: TRBJ1-2
d_call: TRBD1
cdr3_length: 19

cdr3_nt: TGCGCCAGCAGTCCTAGCGGGGCGTCCCAGTACTTC
cdr3_aa: CASSPSGASQYF
clone_size: NA
v_call: TRBV10-1
j_call: TRBJ2-5
d_call: TRBD2
cdr3_length: 12

cdr3_nt: TGTGCCACCAGCAGAGCCGGGGTGAACACCGGGGAGCTGTTTTTT
cdr3_aa: CATSRAGVNTGELFF
clone_size: NA
v_call: TRBV15
j_call: TRBJ2-2
d_call: NA
cdr3_length: 15

cdr3_nt: TGTGCCAGCAGGGGTCGCAGCGGAGCGGGTGTGACAGATACGCAGTATTTT
cdr3_aa: CASRGRSGAGVTDTQYF
clone_size: NA
v_call: TRBV7-8
j_call: TRBJ2-3
d_call: NA
cdr3_length: 17

cdr3_nt: TGTGCCAGCAGCCTTGTACAGGGGAACACTGAAGCTTTCTTT
cdr3_aa: CASSLVQGNTEAFF
clone_size: NA
v_call: TRBV14
j_call: TRBJ1-1
d_call: NA
cdr3_length: 14

cdr3_nt: TGTGCCAGCAGCTTACGACAAGGGAACACTGAAGCTTTCTTT
cdr3_aa: CASSLRQGNTEAFF
clone_size: NA
v_call: TRBV7-2
j_call: TRBJ1-1
d_call: NA
cdr3_length: 14

cdr3_nt: TGTGCCAGCACCCACCCTCAGATGACTGAAGCTTTCTTT
cdr3_aa: CASTHPQMTEAFF
clone_size: NA
v_call: TRBV5-8
j_call: TRBJ1-1
d_call: NA
cdr3_length: 13

cdr3_nt: TGTGCCAGTAGTATTTTGTCACAGGGGGGTTACGAGCAGTACTTC
cdr3_aa: CASSILSQGGYEQYF
clone_size: once
v_call: TRBV19
j_call: TRBJ2-7
d_call: TRBD1
cdr3_length: 15

cdr3_nt: TGTGCCAGCAGTCAAGGACAGGGCGGTTATGGCTACACCTTC
cdr3_aa: CASSQGQGGYGYTF
clone_size: NA
v_call: TRBV6-6
j_call: TRBJ1-2
d_call: TRBD1
cdr3_length: 14

cdr3_nt: TGTGCCAGCAGCGTGGGCAGGGGGCTAAATGGCTACACCTTC
cdr3_aa: CASSVGRGLNGYTF
clone_size: NA
v_call: TRBV9
j_call: TRBJ1-2
d_call: TRBD1
cdr3_length: 14

cdr3_nt: TGTGCCAGCAGCGCAGGGGTCCTCTCTGGAAACACCATATATTTT
cdr3_aa: CASSAGVLSGNTIYF
clone_size: NA
v_call: TRBV7-2
j_call: TRBJ1-3
d_call: NA
cdr3_length: 15

cdr3_nt: TGCGCCAGCAGCACGGGACTAGCGGGAGGGGGCTACGAGCAGTACTTC
cdr3_aa: CASSTGLAGGGYEQYF
clone_size: NA
v_call: TRBV5-1
j_call: TRBJ2-7
d_call: TRBD2
cdr3_length: 16

cdr3_nt: TGTGCCAGCAGCAATAGCGGAGCTAGCACAGATACGCAGTATTTT
cdr3_aa: CASSNSGASTDTQYF
clone_size: NA
v_call: TRBV6-5
j_call: TRBJ2-3
d_call: NA
cdr3_length: 15

cdr3_nt: TGCGCCAGCAGCTCGGGCCCTCCGACAGTTAACTATGGCTACACCTTC
cdr3_aa: CASSSGPPTVNYGYTF
clone_size: NA
v_call: TRBV5-1
j_call: TRBJ1-2
d_call: NA
cdr3_length: 16

cdr3_nt: TGTGCCAGCAGTTATCAAGGGGCCGGCGCCTACAATGAGCAGTTCTTC
cdr3_aa: CASSYQGAGAYNEQFF
clone_size: NA
v_call: TRBV6-5
j_call: TRBJ2-1
d_call: NA
cdr3_length: 16

cdr3_nt: TGCGCCAGCAGCCAAGATCGGGGGGAGAGCGAGCAGTACTTC
cdr3_aa: CASSQDRGESEQYF
clone_size: NA
v_call: TRBV4-1
j_call: TRBJ2-7
d_call: TRBD2
cdr3_length: 14

cdr3_nt: TGCGCCAGCAGCCCCTACGGGACAGGGCGTGTGAACACTGAAGCTTTCTTT
cdr3_aa: CASSPYGTGRVNTEAFF
clone_size: NA
v_call: TRBV5-1
j_call: TRBJ1-1
d_call: TRBD1
cdr3_length: 17

cdr3_nt: TGTGCCAGCAGCTTAGAGGCTAGCGGGGGCCTGAGCTCCTACGAGCAGTACTTC
cdr3_aa: CASSLEASGGLSSYEQYF
clone_size: NA
v_call: TRBV7-2
j_call: TRBJ2-7
d_call: TRBD2
cdr3_length: 18

cdr3_nt: TGTGCCTGGAGTGGGACTAGCGGGGGAGGGTACAATGAGCAGTTCTTC
cdr3_aa: CAWSGTSGGGYNEQFF
clone_size: NA
v_call: TRBV30
j_call: TRBJ2-1
d_call: TRBD2
cdr3_length: 16

cdr3_nt: TGTGCCAGCAGCAAAAACCCCGGGACAGGGGTCTGTCGACTAGCGGGAGGGGGTTACAATGAGCAGTTCTTC
cdr3_aa: CASSKNPGTGVCRLAGGGYNEQFF
clone_size: NA
v_call: TRBV21-1
j_call: TRBJ2-1
d_call: NA
cdr3_length: 24

cdr3_nt: TGTGCCAGCTCACCCAGACAGGTGGCCACTGAAGCTTTCTTT
cdr3_aa: CASSPRQVATEAFF
clone_size: NA
v_call: TRBV18
j_call: TRBJ1-1
d_call: NA
cdr3_length: 14

cdr3_nt: TGTGCCAGCATCCTCCAGGACAGTGATCAGCCCCAGCATTTT
cdr3_aa: CASILQDSDQPQHF
clone_size: NA
v_call: TRBV5-8
j_call: TRBJ1-5
d_call: NA
cdr3_length: 14

cdr3_nt: TGCGCCAGCAGAGGGGCTAGCGGGTACGAGCAGTACTTC
cdr3_aa: CASRGASGYEQYF
clone_size: NA
v_call: TRBV5-1
j_call: TRBJ2-7
d_call: TRBD2
cdr3_length: 13

cdr3_nt: TGTGCCAGCAGTTACCTGATTGGGGCAGGTGCATCCGAGCAGTACTTC
cdr3_aa: CASSYLIGAGASEQYF
clone_size: NA
v_call: TRBV6-5
j_call: TRBJ2-7
d_call: NA
cdr3_length: 16

cdr3_nt: TGTGCCATCAGTGAGTTAGCCGGCCCCCTTCACGAGCAGTACTTC
cdr3_aa: CAISELAGPLHEQYF
clone_size: NA
v_call: TRBV10-3
j_call: TRBJ2-7
d_call: NA
cdr3_length: 15

cdr3_nt: TGCGCCAGCAGTGGGGGACAGGGTATTTCCTACGAGCAGTACTTC
cdr3_aa: CASSGGQGISYEQYF
clone_size: NA
v_call: TRBV10-1
j_call: TRBJ2-7
d_call: TRBD1
cdr3_length: 15

cdr3_nt: TGTGCCTACGTACAGGGGGCGGGCTTGAACACTGAAGCTTTCTTT
cdr3_aa: CAYVQGAGLNTEAFF
clone_size: NA
v_call: TRBV30
j_call: TRBJ1-1
d_call: TRBD1
cdr3_length: 15

cdr3_nt: TGTGCCAGCAGCTTACCTTTAGCGGGAGTTGAGACCCAGTACTTC
cdr3_aa: CASSLPLAGVETQYF
clone_size: NA
v_call: TRBV7-8
j_call: TRBJ2-5
d_call: TRBD2
cdr3_length: 15

cdr3_nt: TGCGCCAGCAGCCAAGATACGACTAGCGGGTCCTTAGATACGCAGTATTTT
cdr3_aa: CASSQDTTSGSLDTQYF
clone_size: NA
v_call: TRBV4-1
j_call: TRBJ2-3
d_call: TRBD2
cdr3_length: 17

cdr3_nt: TGTGCCAGCAGCTCAACGCAGGGCGGTGTTGAGCAGTTCTTC
cdr3_aa: CASSSTQGGVEQFF
clone_size: few
v_call: TRBV11-3
j_call: TRBJ2-1
d_call: NA
cdr3_length: 14

cdr3_nt: TGTGCCAGCAGCCCAGACAGGAGCCCTGGAAACACCATATATTTT
cdr3_aa: CASSPDRSPGNTIYF
clone_size: NA
v_call: TRBV7-9
j_call: TRBJ1-3
d_call: NA
cdr3_length: 15

cdr3_nt: TGTGCCAGTAGTATAGACGACAGGGAGGATCAGCCCCAGCATTTT
cdr3_aa: CASSIDDREDQPQHF
clone_size: NA
v_call: TRBV19
j_call: TRBJ1-5
d_call: TRBD1
cdr3_length: 15

cdr3_nt: TGCAGCGTTGGTGGCGGGACAGGGGGTTTGTACGAGCAGTACTTC
cdr3_aa: CSVGGGTGGLYEQYF
clone_size: NA
v_call: TRBV29-1
j_call: TRBJ2-7
d_call: TRBD1
cdr3_length: 15

cdr3_nt: TGTGCACAGATCCAGGGGACGATCTATGGCTACACCTTC
cdr3_aa: CAQIQGTIYGYTF
clone_size: NA
v_call: TRBV6-5
j_call: TRBJ1-2
d_call: NA
cdr3_length: 13

cdr3_nt: TGTGCCAGTACCGATCTCCTTGGAGGCAATCAGCCCCAGCATTTT
cdr3_aa: CASTDLLGGNQPQHF
clone_size: NA
v_call: TRBV19
j_call: TRBJ1-5
d_call: NA
cdr3_length: 15

cdr3_nt: TGTGCCATCAGTGAGTCGGAGCGGGCTCCCTACGAGCAGTACTTC
cdr3_aa: CAISESERAPYEQYF
clone_size: NA
v_call: TRBV10-3
j_call: TRBJ2-7
d_call: NA
cdr3_length: 15

cdr3_nt: TGTGCCACCTGGTGGGGGGGGTCCTACAATGAGCAGTTCTTC
cdr3_aa: CATWWGGSYNEQFF
clone_size: NA
v_call: TRBV10-3
j_call: TRBJ2-1
d_call: TRBD2
cdr3_length: 14

cdr3_nt: TGTGCCAGCAGTCCCCAGGTTCGCAATGAGCAGTTCTTC
cdr3_aa: CASSPQVRNEQFF
clone_size: NA
v_call: TRBV12-3/TRBV12-4
j_call: TRBJ2-1
d_call: NA
cdr3_length: 13

cdr3_nt: TGTGCCAGCAGCCAAGATAGGGGGACTGGAAACACCATATATTTT
cdr3_aa: CASSQDRGTGNTIYF
clone_size: NA
v_call: TRBV3-1/TRBV3-2
j_call: TRBJ1-3
d_call: NA
cdr3_length: 15

cdr3_nt: TGTGCCAGCAGCGCGACAGATACGCAGTATTTT
cdr3_aa: CASSATDTQYF
clone_size: NA
v_call: TRBV3-1/TRBV3-2
j_call: TRBJ2-3
d_call: NA
cdr3_length: 11

cdr3_nt: TGTGCCAGCAGCTTATCTTTAAAGGAGTACTACAATGAGCAGTTCTTC
cdr3_aa: CASSLSLKEYYNEQFF
clone_size: NA
v_call: TRBV13
j_call: TRBJ2-1
d_call: NA
cdr3_length: 16

cdr3_nt: TGCGCCAGCAGCTTGAGGTGGGGAGGTTCAGACAATGAGCAGTTCTTC
cdr3_aa: CASSLRWGGSDNEQFF
clone_size: NA
v_call: TRBV5-1
j_call: TRBJ2-1
d_call: NA
cdr3_length: 16

cdr3_nt: TGTGCCAGCAGCTTAGGTTCCGGTCCAAGAGAGACCCAGTACTTC
cdr3_aa: CASSLGSGPRETQYF
clone_size: NA
v_call: TRBV13
j_call: TRBJ2-5
d_call: NA
cdr3_length: 15

cdr3_nt: TGTGCCAGCAGTTTTGGCGGGAAGGGTGAAAAACTGTTTTTT
cdr3_aa: CASSFGGKGEKLFF
clone_size: NA
v_call: TRBV27
j_call: TRBJ1-4
d_call: NA
cdr3_length: 14

cdr3_nt: TGTGCCAGCATTTCCAGGGGGCTCAATCAGCCCCAGCATTTT
cdr3_aa: CASISRGLNQPQHF
clone_size: NA
v_call: TRBV6-5
j_call: TRBJ1-5
d_call: TRBD1
cdr3_length: 14

cdr3_nt: TGCGCCAGCAGCCAACCTCCGACAGGGGGGTGGATGAACACTGAAGCTTTCTTT
cdr3_aa: CASSQPPTGGWMNTEAFF
clone_size: few
v_call: TRBV4-1
j_call: TRBJ1-1
d_call: TRBD1
cdr3_length: 18

cdr3_nt: TGTGCCAGCAGTAGGGACAGGGGGGAAGGGAATGAGCAGTTCTTC
cdr3_aa: CASSRDRGEGNEQFF
clone_size: NA
v_call: TRBV6-5
j_call: TRBJ2-1
d_call: TRBD1
cdr3_length: 15

cdr3_nt: TGTGCCAGCAGTGAAGCGTCAGGGGATGGGGAGCTGTTTTTT
cdr3_aa: CASSEASGDGELFF
clone_size: few
v_call: TRBV2
j_call: TRBJ2-2
d_call: NA
cdr3_length: 14

cdr3_nt: TGTGCCAGCAGCCAAGATTTGGTGCAGGGAAGGAACACCATATATTTT
cdr3_aa: CASSQDLVQGRNTIYF
clone_size: NA
v_call: TRBV3-1/TRBV3-2
j_call: TRBJ1-3
d_call: NA
cdr3_length: 16

cdr3_nt: TGTGCCACTCGGACAGGGGGTTATGGCTACACCTTC
cdr3_aa: CATRTGGYGYTF
clone_size: once
v_call: TRBV19
j_call: TRBJ1-2
d_call: TRBD1
cdr3_length: 12

cdr3_nt: TGTGCCAGTAGTAACAGACTAGCGGGCAAAACAATGGGGTACGAGCAGTACTTC
cdr3_aa: CASSNRLAGKTMGYEQYF
clone_size: once
v_call: TRBV19
j_call: TRBJ2-7
d_call: TRBD2
cdr3_length: 18

cdr3_nt: TGTGCCAGCAGTCCTAGCGGGGGGCCGTACAATGAGCAGTTCTTC
cdr3_aa: CASSPSGGPYNEQFF
clone_size: NA
v_call: TRBV5-4
j_call: TRBJ2-1
d_call: TRBD2
cdr3_length: 15

cdr3_nt: TGTGCCTCATCCCCGGGGATATCTAGTGAAAAACTGTTTTTT
cdr3_aa: CASSPGISSEKLFF
clone_size: NA
v_call: TRBV2
j_call: TRBJ1-4
d_call: NA
cdr3_length: 14

cdr3_nt: TGTGCCAGCAGCCAAGATATCACCGGGGCTCTAGCGGGAGTTAGGATGCACTTC
cdr3_aa: CASSQDITGALAGVRMHF
clone_size: NA
v_call: TRBV4-2
j_call: TRBJ2-7
d_call: TRBD2
cdr3_length: 18

cdr3_nt: TGTGCCAGCAGCGCGGGACAGAATAGCAATCAGCCCCAGCATTTT
cdr3_aa: CASSAGQNSNQPQHF
clone_size: NA
v_call: TRBV6-5
j_call: TRBJ1-5
d_call: TRBD1
cdr3_length: 15

cdr3_nt: TGCGCCAGCAGACAGGGTAAAGGGAACACTGAAGCTTTCTTT
cdr3_aa: CASRQGKGNTEAFF
clone_size: once
v_call: TRBV10-1
j_call: TRBJ1-1
d_call: NA
cdr3_length: 14

cdr3_nt: TGTGCCAGTAGTATAGGAACCAGCGGGAGGAGGGGCAATGAGCAGTTCTTC
cdr3_aa: CASSIGTSGRRGNEQFF
clone_size: NA
v_call: TRBV19
j_call: TRBJ2-1
d_call: TRBD2
cdr3_length: 17

cdr3_nt: TGTGCCAGCAGGTCAAATAGCAATCAGCCCCAGCATTTT
cdr3_aa: CASRSNSNQPQHF
clone_size: NA
v_call: TRBV12-3/TRBV12-4
j_call: TRBJ1-5
d_call: NA
cdr3_length: 13